This T cell receptor beta chain emerged from a study of T-cell memory formation after mild COVID-19. A single record per CDR3 protein comes from TCRdb applying MiXCR to the 5' RACE reads. This sample yields about 450,000 distinct CDR3 sequences, of which more than 20% are seen a single time; about an eighth belongs to the top ten. Study observations and caveats: Clones contracting day 15 to 85 were balanced CD4/CD8; later expanders leaned CD4+. Contracting CD4+ clones lay largely in CM and EM, with CD8+ ones residing in EMRA.

As for this clonotype: Its antigen remains unknown.

The V and J ends lost 5 bases and 2 bases respectively, with 17 bases between them. There are 16 residues in the CDR3. The V gene's germline CDR1 is MNHNS and CDR2 SASEGT. V is TRBV6-1 and J is TRBJ2-3; a weak D match, TRBD1 (5 bases). This receptor was taken from an adult woman who had mild COVID-19 (a few samples of this study predate the infection). Cell type and time point are not known. Input material: PBMCs or a T cell subset sorted from them (not recorded which). Here the CDR3 DNA reads TGTGCCAGCAGTCCACAAGCCGGACAAGTCACAGATACGCAGTATTTT. Translating it yields CASSPQAGQVTDTQYF.